Listed here is a single TCR beta chain. Its antigen is as yet unknown. This record comes from a study of CD8+ T cells in alopecia areata. Across the whole study: Twice daily, treated patients received 5 to 10 mg of oral tofacitinib. Study outcomes and limitations: Tofacitinib significantly decreased scalp clonality and expanded CD8+ clones among top 100.

Regarding treatment: oral pan-JAK inhibitor, 5-10 mg twice daily. Trimming cost V 2 bases and J 9 bases, with 14 bases left between them. Germline V gene lookup returns CDR1 LGHNA and CDR2 YSLEER. This CDR3 region has 14 residues. As the sequencing template, cDNA was produced by extracting RNA and reverse transcribing it. Profiled with immunoSEQ multiplex PCR; TCRdb holds only in-frame clones, not every one. Among about 220,000 clones listed, about 50% were seen once. The source was CD4+ T cells sorted from blood, collected at week 4, from a patient treated with tofacitinib. The sequence came from a human donor with alopecia areata. The chain uses TRBV4-3 and TRBJ1-5; D is unresolved. The CDR3 bases are TGCGCCAGCAGCCAAACCCGCGGGCTTCTGCCCCAGCATTTT. Translated: CASSQTRGLLPQHF.